This note documents a single T cell receptor (beta chain) sequence. No antigen is known for it. Being one base from a much bigger clone, this may be a read error. The CDR3 holds 14 amino acids from the cysteine to the phenylalanine. The retained sequence is limited to the CDR3, 42 bases, with the frame set at the first base. CDR1 is given as SNHLY and CDR2 as FYNNEI, both from the germline V gene. This was a case-control study nested in a cohort of healthcare workers in London, UK, who had nasopharyngeal swab PCR tests and blood samples taken every week. Healthcare workers were recruited between 23 and 31 March 2020, during the week of the UK lockdown, and were followed weekly for up to about 15 weeks. This sample is part of a study of early T cells in non-severe SARS-CoV-2 infection (dated by TCRdb to the early 2020s). Concerning the study at large: Because TCR sequencing was done on bulk RNA from unsorted whole blood, the alpha and beta chains could not be paired.

Libraries were constructed by 5' RACE. This sample was sequenced with a NextSeq 500. The TCR library protocol attached unique molecular identifiers to individual cDNA molecules to correct for sequencing error and PCR bias. Both TCR alpha and beta chains were sequenced, and tight co-correlation was observed between alpha and beta sequence abundances in each sample. From the authors' description of their analysis: Decombinator V4 was used to perform V gene, J gene and CDR3 annotation of TCR sequences. TCRs were defined as expanded if a significant change between any two time points was detected under a Poisson model with p below 0.0001. Abundances of TCRs were expressed as counts per million after normalisation to the total number of TCRs sequenced in each sample. MAIT TCRs were defined by TRAV1-2 paired with TRAJ12, TRAJ20 or TRAJ33, and iNKT TCRs by TRAV10 paired with TRAJ18. VDJdb, accessed on 1 November 2021, was searched for TCRs annotated for CMV, EBV and SARS-CoV-2, and TCRs annotated for more than one antigen were excluded. TCRdb cleaned the public reads at Q25 with fastp, built clones with MiXCR and kept in-frame beta chains. Duplicate CDR3 protein sequences are folded into a single record with the most common DNA and genes. Here the V and J calls rest on TCRdb's processing, not on the authors' analysis. The sample table records about 35,000 distinct CDR3 sequences; 5% to 6.5% of these occur just once. Over 6% of the sample lies in the top ten.

General study outcomes and caveats: VDJdb matching was skewed toward anti-spike CD8 responses and likely underestimated virus-specific expansions, missing private and CD4 specificities.

The material was whole blood, obtained at baseline. The chain uses TRBV2 and TRBJ1-2; TRBD1 aligns with 9 central bases. The TCR sequence derives from an adult who was a healthcare worker with PCR-confirmed SARS-CoV-2 infection or an uninfected control (not recorded which). The DNA reads as follows: TGTACCAGCTCCGGGACAGGGATAAACTATGGCTACACCTTC. Translation gives CTSSGTGINYGYTF.